This T cell receptor (beta chain) is from a study of cytomegalovirus exposure and HLA in healthy donors. Here immunoSEQ multiplex PCR was the method, and the copy in TCRdb shows in-frame clones only, minus some. The sample holds some 150,000 clones, approximately 86% seen once. The donors belonged to the roughly 120-subject validation cohort, separate from the approximately 670-subject first cohort. This clone came up a few times. Different DNA sequences within this sample yield the same CDR3. The clonotype originates from a man between 18 and 29 years old in good health and CMV-seropositive. The source material was PBMCs.

CDR3 bases: TGTGCCAGCTCACCCCCGAGCTCCTACGAGCAGTACTTC. Encoded protein: CASSPPSSYEQYF. This chain joins TRBV18 and TRBJ2-7; D remains ambiguous. Germline V CDR1 and CDR2: KGHSH, LQKENI. The CDR3 consists of 13 residues. Trimming left V 3 bases short and J 0 bases short, with 6 bases between.